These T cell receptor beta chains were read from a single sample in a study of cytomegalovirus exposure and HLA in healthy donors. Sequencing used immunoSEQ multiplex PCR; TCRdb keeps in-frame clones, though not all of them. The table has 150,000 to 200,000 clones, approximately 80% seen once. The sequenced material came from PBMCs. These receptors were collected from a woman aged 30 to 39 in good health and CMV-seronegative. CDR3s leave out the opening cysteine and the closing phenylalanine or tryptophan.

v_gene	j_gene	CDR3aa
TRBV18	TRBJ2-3	ASSPPRASGPRDTQY
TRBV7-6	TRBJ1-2	ASSSLRGRDYGYT
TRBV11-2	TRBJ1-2	ASSRGQWEGGYT
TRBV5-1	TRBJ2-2	ASSLTSGGTGELF
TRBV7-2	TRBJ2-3	ASSLARGGVDTQY
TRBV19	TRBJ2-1	ASSIAGGQFYNEQF
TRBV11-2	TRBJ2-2	ASSLEREVGELF
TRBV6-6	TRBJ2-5	ASSYSRGRIETQY
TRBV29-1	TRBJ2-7	SVQGGNSYEQY
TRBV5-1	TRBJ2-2	ASSLAGGRTGELF
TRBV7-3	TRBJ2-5	ASSLIGGVETQY
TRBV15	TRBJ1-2	ATRGHTNYGYT
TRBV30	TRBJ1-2	AWSQAQGNYGYT
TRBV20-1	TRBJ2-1	SASRYNEQF
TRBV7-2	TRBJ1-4	ASRNRGGDEKLF
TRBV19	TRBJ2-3	ASRISSGSGDTQY
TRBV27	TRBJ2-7	ASSSSGVAYEQY
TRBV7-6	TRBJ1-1	ASSFGSTEAF
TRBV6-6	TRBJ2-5	ASSYGTGQETQY
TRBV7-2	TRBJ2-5	ASSRTGQETQY
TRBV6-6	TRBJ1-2	ASRGGDRAIRGGYT
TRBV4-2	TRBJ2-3	ASSQLAGALGDTQY
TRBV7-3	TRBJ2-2	ASSPQGNTGELF
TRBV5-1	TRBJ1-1	ASSLGMNTEAF
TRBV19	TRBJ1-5	ASSIGGWNQPQH
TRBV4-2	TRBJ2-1	ASSRLAANEQF
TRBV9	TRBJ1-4	ASSVGVGGGASEKLF
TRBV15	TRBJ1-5	ATSRLLLQGNQPQH
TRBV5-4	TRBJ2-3	ASSSGLAITDTQY
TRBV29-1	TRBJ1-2	SVMTGGDST
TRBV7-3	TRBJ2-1	ASSPGLAGHNEQF
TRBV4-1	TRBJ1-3	ASSPLTGAGNTIY
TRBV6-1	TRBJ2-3	ASNRGGYTDTQY
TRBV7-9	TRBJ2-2	ASSSPGGAGTGELF
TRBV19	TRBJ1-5	ASRTRIPTDSNQPQH
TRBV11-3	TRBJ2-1	ASSLDPAGDEQF
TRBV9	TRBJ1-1	ASSGRQGKRITEAF
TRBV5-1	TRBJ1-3	ASSPRKAGTGVSGNTIY
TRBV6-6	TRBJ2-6	ASRDSHSGANVLT
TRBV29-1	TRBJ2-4	SVEGGDKNIQY
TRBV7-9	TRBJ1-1	ASSLTGGTEAF
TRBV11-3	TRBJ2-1	ASSSSRQGARDEQF
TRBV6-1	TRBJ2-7	ASSEFFFGGRGDEQY
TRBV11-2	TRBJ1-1	ASSLLGGAF
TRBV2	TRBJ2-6	ARSPDRVAGANVLT